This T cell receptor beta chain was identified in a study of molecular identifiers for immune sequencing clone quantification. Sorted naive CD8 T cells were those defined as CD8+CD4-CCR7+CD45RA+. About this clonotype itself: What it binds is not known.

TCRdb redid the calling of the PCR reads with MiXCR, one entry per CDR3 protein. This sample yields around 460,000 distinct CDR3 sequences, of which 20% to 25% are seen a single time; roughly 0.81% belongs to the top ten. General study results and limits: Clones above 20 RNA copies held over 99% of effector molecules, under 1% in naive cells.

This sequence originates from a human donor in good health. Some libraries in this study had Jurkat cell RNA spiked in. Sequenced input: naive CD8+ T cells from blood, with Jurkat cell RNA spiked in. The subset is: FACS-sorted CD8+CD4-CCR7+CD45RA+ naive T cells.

The CDR3 region is CASSQDLVAGGYEQYF. CDR3 DNA: TGCGCCAGCAGCCAAGATCTGGTAGCGGGGGGTTACGAGCAGTACTTC. The chain links TRBV4-3 to TRBJ2-7; TRBD2 matches at 10 bases. Germline trimming cut 0 bases from V and 4 bases from J; bases unmatched to any gene: 6. In germline, CDR1 is LGHNA, CDR2 YSLEER. This CDR3 contains 16 residues.